This TCR beta chain was captured in a study of beta chain features in type 1 diabetes. Overall study results and limits: A greater similarity of naive, central memory and Treg TCRB repertoires was seen among patients than among healthy donors. People with Type 1 diabetes carried modestly yet significantly shorter TCRB CDR3s in all four CD4+ subsets. The influence of HLA type on TCRB rearrangement stayed undetermined.

As for this clone: Its antigen remains unidentified.

Sampling consisted of one heparinised blood draw per donor, averaging around 100 mL. Reverse transcription of all isolated RNA meant that expressed TCRB transcripts were sequenced. The assay was immunoSEQ multiplex PCR, and TCRdb's table has in-frame clones only and misses some. The profile shows over 40,000 clones, approximately 72% of them singletons. This receptor was taken from a woman aged 18-35 years with type 1 diabetes. The sample was Tregs from blood.

CDR3 region: CASSMKAGTSNGEAFF. The CDR3 nucleotides read TGCGCCAGCAGCATGAAAGCCGGGACATCAAATGGGGAAGCTTTCTTT. The chain carries TRBV5-1 and TRBJ1-1; D is possibly TRBD1 (6 bases). The CDR3 covers 16 residues. Germline lookup yields CDR1 SGHRS and CDR2 YFSETQ. The V gene lost 4 bases and the J gene lost 8 bases, with 24 bases spanning the gap.